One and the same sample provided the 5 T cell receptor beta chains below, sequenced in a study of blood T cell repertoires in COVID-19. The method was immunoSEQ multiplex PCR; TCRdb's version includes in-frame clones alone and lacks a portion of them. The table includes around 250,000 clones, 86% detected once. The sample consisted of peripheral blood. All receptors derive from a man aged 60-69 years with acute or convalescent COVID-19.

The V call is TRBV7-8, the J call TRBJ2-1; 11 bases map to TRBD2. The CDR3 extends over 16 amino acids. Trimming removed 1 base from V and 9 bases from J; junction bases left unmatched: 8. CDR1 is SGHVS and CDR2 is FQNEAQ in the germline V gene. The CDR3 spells CASSLVGSGRAREQFF. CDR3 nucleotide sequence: TGTGCCAGCAGCTTAGTCGGTAGCGGGAGGGCACGTGAGCAGTTCTTC. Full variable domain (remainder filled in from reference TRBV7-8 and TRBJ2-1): GAGVSQSPRYKVAKRGQDVALRCDPISGHVSLFWYQQALGQGPEFLTYFQNEAQLDKSGLPSDRFFAERPEGSVSTLKIQRTQQEDSAVYLCASSLVGSGRAREQFFGPGTRLTVL.

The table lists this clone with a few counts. CDR3 region: CAISESSGGETEAFF. CDR3 DNA sequence: TGTGCCATCAGTGAGTCTTCAGGAGGGGAAACTGAAGCTTTCTTT. The V gene is TRBV10-3, the J gene TRBJ1-1; the D gene is possibly TRBD1 (5 bases). This CDR3 is built from 15 residues. In germline, CDR1 is ENHRY, CDR2 SYGVKD. V was trimmed by 0 bases and J by 5 bases, leaving 13 bases between them.

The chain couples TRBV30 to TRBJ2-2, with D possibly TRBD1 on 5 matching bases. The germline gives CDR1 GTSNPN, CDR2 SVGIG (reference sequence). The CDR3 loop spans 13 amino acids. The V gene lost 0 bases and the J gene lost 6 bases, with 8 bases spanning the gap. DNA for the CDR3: TGTGCCTGGAGTGTACGACAGCCCGGGGAGCTGTTTTTT. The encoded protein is CAWSVRQPGELFF.

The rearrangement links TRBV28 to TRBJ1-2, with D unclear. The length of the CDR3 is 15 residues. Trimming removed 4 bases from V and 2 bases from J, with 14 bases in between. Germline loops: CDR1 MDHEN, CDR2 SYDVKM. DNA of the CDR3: TGTGCCAGCAGTTCCCTCTCGGTCTCCAACTATGGCTACACCTTC. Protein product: CASSSLSVSNYGYTF.

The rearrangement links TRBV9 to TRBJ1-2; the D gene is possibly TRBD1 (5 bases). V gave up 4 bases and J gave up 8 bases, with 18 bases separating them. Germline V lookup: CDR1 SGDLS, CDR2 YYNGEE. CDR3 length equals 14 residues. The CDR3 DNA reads TGTGCCAGCAGCCTCGCCGTTGGGGGGTCCGGCTACACCTTC. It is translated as CASSLAVGGSGYTF.